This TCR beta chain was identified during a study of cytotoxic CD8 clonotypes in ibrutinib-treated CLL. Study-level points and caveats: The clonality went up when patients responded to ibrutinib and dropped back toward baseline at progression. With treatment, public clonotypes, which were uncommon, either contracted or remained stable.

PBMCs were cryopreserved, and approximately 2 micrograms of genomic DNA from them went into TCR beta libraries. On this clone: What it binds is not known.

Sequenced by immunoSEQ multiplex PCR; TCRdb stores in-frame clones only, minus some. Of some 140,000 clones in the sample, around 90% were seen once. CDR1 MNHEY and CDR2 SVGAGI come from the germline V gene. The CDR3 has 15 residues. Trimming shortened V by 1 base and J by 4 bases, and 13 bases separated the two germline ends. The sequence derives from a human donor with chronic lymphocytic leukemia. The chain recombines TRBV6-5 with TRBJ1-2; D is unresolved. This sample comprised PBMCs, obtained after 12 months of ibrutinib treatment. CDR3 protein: CASSYYKSAGYGYTF. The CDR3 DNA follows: TGTGCCAGCAGTTACTATAAATCAGCCGGCTATGGCTACACCTTC.